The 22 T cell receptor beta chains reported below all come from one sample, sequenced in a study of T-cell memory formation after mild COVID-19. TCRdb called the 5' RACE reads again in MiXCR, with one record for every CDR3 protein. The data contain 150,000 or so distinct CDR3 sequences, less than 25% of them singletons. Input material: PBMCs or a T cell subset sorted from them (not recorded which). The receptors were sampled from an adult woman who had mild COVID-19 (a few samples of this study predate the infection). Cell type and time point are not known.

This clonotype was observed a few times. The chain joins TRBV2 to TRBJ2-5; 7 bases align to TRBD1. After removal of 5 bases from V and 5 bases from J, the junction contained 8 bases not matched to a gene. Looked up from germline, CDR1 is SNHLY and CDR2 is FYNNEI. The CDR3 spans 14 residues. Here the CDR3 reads CASSRDSAWETQYF. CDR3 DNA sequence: TGTGCCAGCAGTAGGGACAGTGCGTGGGAGACCCAGTACTTC.

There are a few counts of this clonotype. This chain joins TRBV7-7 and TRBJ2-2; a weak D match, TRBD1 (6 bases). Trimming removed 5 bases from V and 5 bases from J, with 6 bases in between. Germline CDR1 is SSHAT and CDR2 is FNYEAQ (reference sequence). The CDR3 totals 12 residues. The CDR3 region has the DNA TGTGCCAGCAGCCAGGGGACCGGGGAGCTGTTTTTT. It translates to CASSQGTGELFF.

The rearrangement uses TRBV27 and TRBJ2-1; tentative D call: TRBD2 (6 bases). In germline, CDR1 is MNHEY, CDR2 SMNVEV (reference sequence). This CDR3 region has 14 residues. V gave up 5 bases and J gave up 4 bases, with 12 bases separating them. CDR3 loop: CASSAGLKYNEQFF. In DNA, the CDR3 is TGTGCCAGCAGTGCGGGACTCAAATACAATGAGCAGTTCTTC.

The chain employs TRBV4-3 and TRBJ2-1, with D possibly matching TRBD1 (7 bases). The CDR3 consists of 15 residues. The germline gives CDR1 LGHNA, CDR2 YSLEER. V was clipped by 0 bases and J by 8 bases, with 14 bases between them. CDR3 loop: CASSQDQGGNYEQFF. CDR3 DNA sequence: TGCGCCAGCAGCCAAGATCAGGGGGGCAACTATGAGCAGTTCTTC.

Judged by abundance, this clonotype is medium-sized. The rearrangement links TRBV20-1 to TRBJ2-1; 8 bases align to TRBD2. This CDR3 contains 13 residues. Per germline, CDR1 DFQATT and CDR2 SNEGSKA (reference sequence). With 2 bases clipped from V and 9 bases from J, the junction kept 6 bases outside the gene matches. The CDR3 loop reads CSARSGGDVEQFF. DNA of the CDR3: TGCAGTGCTAGATCGGGAGGGGACGTTGAGCAGTTCTTC.

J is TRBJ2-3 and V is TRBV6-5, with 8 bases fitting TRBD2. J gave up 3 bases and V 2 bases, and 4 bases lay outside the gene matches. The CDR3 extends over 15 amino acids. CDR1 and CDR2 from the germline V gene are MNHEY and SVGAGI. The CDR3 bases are TGTGCCAGCAGTTACCCGGCTAGCGGGACAGATACGCAGTATTTT. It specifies CASSYPASGTDTQYF.

For the CDR3, the DNA is TGCAGTGCTAGAGATGGGTTCGGGGGCGCTCGGAAGACCCAGTACTTC. It specifies CSARDGFGGARKTQYF. The rearrangement uses TRBV20-1 and TRBJ2-5; perhaps D is TRBD1 or TRBD2 (6 bases each). This CDR3 has 16 residues. Germline values: CDR1 DFQATT, CDR2 SNEGSKA (reference sequence). V dropped 0 bases and J dropped 6 bases, with 20 bases sitting between them.

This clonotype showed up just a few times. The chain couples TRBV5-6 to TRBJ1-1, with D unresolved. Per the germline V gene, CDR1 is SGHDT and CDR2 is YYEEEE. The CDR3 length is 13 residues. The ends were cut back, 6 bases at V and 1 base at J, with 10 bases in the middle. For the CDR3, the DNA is TGTGCCAGCACCCCTACGGGGAACACTGAAGCTTTCTTT. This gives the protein CASTPTGNTEAFF.

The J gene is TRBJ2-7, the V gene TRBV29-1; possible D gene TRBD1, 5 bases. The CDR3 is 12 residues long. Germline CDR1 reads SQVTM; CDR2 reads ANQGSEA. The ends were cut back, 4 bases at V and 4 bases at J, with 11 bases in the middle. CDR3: CSVAIDSYEQYF. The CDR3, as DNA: TGCAGCGTTGCGATTGACAGTTACGAGCAGTACTTC.

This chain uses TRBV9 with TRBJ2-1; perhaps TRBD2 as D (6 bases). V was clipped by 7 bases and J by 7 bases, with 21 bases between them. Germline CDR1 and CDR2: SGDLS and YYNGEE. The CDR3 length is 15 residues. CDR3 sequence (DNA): TGTGCCAGCTCAACGGAGGGGATTGTGAGGAATGAGCAGTTCTTC. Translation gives CASSTEGIVRNEQFF.

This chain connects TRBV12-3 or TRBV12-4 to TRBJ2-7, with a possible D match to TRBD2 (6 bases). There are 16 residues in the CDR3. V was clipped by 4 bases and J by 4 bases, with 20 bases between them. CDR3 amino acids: CASSSRVGGIYYEQYF. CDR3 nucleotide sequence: TGTGCCAGCAGTTCCCGGGTGGGCGGGATTTATTACGAGCAGTACTTC.

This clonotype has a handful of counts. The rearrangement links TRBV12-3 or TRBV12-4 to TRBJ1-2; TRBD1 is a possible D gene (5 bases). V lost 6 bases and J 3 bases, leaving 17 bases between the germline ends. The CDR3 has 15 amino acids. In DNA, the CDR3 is TGTGCCAGCAGAGCAACGGGGGTATTGGACTATGGCTACACCTTC. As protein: CASRATGVLDYGYTF.

The CDR3 DNA is TGTGCCAGCAGCTTCCTAGGGGAGGGGGCGGGCACAGATACGCAGTATTTT. Translated, it gives CASSFLGEGAGTDTQYF. The V call is TRBV7-8, the J call TRBJ2-3; D could derive from TRBD1 or TRBD2 (7 bases each). The CDR3 has 17 residues. Germline V gene lookup returns CDR1 SGHVS and CDR2 FQNEAQ. The V and J ends lost 3 bases and 1 base respectively, with 17 bases between them. Filled out from reference TRBV7-8 and TRBJ2-3, the complete variable domain reads GAGVSQSPRYKVAKRGQDVALRCDPISGHVSLFWYQQALGQGPEFLTYFQNEAQLDKSGLPSDRFFAERPEGSVSTLKIQRTQQEDSAVYLCASSFLGEGAGTDTQYFGPGTRLTVL.

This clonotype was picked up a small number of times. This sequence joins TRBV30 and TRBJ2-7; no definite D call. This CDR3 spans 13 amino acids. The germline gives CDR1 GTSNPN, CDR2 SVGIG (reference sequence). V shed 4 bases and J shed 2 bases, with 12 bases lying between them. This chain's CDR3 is CAWTVGYTYEQYF. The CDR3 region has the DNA TGTGCCTGGACCGTCGGGTACACCTACGAGCAGTACTTC.

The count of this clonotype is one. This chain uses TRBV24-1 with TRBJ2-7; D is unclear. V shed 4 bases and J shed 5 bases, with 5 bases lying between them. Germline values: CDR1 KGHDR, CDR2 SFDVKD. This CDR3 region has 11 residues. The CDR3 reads CATSDWDEQYF. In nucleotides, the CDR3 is TGTGCCACCAGTGACTGGGACGAGCAGTACTTC.

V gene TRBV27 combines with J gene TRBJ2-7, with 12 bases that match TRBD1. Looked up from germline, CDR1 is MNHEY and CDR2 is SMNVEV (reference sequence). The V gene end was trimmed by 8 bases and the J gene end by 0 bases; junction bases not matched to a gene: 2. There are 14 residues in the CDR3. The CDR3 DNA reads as TGTGCCAGCGGGACAGGGGGCTCCTCCTACGAGCAGTACTTC. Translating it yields CASGTGGSSYEQYF.

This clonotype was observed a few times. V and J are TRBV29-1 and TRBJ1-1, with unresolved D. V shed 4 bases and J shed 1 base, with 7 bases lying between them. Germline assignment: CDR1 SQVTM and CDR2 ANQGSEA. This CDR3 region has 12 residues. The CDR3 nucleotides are TGCAGCGTTGTAGCTGGGAACACTGAAGCTTTCTTT. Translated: CSVVAGNTEAFF.

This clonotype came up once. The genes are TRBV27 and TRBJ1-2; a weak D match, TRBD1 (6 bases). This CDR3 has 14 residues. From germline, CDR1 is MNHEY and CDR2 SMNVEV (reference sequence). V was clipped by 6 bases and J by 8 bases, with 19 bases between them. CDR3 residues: CASRKQGVQGGYTF. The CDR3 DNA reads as TGTGCCAGCAGAAAACAGGGAGTGCAAGGAGGCTACACCTTC.

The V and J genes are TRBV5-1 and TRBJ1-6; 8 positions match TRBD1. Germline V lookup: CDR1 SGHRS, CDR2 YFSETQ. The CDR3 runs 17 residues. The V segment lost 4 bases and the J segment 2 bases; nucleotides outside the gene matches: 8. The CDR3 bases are TGCGCCAGCAGCCTCGGACAGGGAGGGACCTATAATTCACCCCTCCACTTT. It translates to CASSLGQGGTYNSPLHF.

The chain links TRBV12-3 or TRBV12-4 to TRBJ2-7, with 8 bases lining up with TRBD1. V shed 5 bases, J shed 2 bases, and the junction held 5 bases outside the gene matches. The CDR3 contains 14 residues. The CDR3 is CASSGSQGAYEQYF. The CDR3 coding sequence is TGTGCCAGCAGTGGATCACAGGGGGCCTACGAGCAGTACTTC.

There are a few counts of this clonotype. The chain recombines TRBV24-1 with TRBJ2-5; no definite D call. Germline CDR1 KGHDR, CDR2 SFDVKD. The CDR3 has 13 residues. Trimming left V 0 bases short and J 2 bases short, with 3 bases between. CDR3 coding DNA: TGTGCCACCAGTGATTTGGGTCAAGAGACCCAGTACTTC. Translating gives CATSDLGQETQYF.

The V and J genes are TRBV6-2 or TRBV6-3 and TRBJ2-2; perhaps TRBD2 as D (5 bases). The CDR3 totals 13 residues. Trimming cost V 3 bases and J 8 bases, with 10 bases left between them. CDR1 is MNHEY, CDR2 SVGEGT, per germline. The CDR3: CASSYLEVGELFF. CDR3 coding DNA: TGTGCCAGCAGTTATTTGGAGGTGGGGGAGCTGTTTTTT.